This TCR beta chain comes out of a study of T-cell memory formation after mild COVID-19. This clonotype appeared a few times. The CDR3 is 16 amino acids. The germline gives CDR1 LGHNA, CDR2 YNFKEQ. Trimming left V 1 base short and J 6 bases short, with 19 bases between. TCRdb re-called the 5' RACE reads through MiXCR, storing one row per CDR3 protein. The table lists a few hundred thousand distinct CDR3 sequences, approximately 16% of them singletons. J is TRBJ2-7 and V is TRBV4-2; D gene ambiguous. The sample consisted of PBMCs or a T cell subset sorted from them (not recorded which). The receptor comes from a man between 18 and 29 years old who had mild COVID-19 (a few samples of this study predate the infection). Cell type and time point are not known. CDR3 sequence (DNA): TGTGCCAGCAGCCAAGCGGCAGTCAGATTGGGCGGCGAGCAGTACTTC. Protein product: CASSQAAVRLGGEQYF.